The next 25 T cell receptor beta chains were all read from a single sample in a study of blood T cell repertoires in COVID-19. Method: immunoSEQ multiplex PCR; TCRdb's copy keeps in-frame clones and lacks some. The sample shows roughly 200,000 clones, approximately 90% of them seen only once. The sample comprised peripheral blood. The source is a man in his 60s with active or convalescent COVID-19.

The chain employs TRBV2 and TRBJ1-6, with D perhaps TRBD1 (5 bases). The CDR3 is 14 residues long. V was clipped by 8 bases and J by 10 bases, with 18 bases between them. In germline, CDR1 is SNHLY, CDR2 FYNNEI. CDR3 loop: CASVRDSRGSPLHF. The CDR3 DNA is TGTGCCAGCGTCCGGGACTCCCGTGGGTCACCCCTCCACTTT.

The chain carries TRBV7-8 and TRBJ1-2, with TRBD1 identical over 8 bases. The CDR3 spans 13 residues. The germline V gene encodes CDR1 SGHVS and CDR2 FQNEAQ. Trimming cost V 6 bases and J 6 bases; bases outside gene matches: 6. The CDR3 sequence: CASSFGTGDGYTF. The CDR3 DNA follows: TGTGCCAGCAGTTTCGGGACAGGCGATGGCTACACCTTC.

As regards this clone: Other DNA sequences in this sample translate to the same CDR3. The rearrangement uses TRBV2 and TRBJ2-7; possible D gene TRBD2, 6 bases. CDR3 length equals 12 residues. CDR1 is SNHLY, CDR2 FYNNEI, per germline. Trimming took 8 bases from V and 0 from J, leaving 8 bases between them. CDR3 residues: CASGGSSYEQYF. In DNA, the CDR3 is TGTGCCAGCGGGGGGAGCTCCTACGAGCAGTACTTC.

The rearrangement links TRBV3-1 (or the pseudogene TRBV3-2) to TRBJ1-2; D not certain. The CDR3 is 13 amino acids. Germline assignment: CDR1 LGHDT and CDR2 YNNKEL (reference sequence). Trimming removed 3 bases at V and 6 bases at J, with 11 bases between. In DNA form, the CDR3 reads TGTGCCAGCAGCCAGGGCCCGGGAGATGGCTACACCTTC. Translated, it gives CASSQGPGDGYTF.

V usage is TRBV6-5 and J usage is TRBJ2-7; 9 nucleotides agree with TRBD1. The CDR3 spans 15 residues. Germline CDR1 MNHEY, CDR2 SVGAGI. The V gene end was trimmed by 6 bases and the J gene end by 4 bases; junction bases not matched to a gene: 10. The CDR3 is CASSYHPGQGYEQYF. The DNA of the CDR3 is TGTGCCAGCAGCTACCATCCGGGACAGGGATACGAGCAGTACTTC.

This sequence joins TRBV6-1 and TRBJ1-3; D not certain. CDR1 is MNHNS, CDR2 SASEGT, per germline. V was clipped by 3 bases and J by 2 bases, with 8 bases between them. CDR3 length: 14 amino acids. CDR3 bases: TGTGCCAGCAGTGATCAGGAGGCTGGAAACACCATATATTTT. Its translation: CASSDQEAGNTIYF.

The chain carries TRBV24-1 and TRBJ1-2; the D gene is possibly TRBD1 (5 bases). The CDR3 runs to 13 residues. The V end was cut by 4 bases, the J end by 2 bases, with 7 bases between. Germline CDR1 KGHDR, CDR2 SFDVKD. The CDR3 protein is CATSESGNYGYTF. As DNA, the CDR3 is TGTGCCACCAGTGAATCAGGGAACTATGGCTACACCTTC.

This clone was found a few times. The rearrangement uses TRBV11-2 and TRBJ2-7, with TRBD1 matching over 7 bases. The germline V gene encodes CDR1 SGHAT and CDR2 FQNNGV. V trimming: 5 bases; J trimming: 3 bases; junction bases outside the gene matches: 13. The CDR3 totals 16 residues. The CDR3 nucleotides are TGTGCCAGCAGCCGAGACTTACAGGGGCTGGTCTACGAGCAGTACTTC. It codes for CASSRDLQGLVYEQYF. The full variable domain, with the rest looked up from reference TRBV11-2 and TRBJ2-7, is EAGVAQSPRYKIIEKRQSVAFWCNPISGHATLYWYQQILGQGPKLLIQFQNNGVVDDSQLPKDRFSAERLKGVDSTLKIQPAKLEDSAVYLCASSRDLQGLVYEQYFGPGTRLTVT.

This chain's CDR3 is CASSPSPQGGTEAFF. The CDR3 bases are TGTGCCAGCTCACCATCCCCACAGGGCGGCACTGAAGCTTTCTTT. The chain links TRBV18 to TRBJ1-1, with D tentatively TRBD1 (6 bases). Germline values: CDR1 KGHSH, CDR2 LQKENI. Trimming shortened V by 2 bases and J by 4 bases, and 14 bases separated the two germline ends. The CDR3 length is 15 residues.

CDR3 DNA: TGTGCCTGGAGCCGCAACTCCGGGACAGCTAACTATGGCTACACCTTC. It encodes CAWSRNSGTANYGYTF. The chain uses TRBV30 and TRBJ1-2; 7 nucleotides line up with TRBD1. J gave up 0 bases and V 3 bases, and 10 bases lay outside the gene matches. There are 16 residues in the CDR3. CDR1 and CDR2 from the germline V gene are GTSNPN and SVGIG (reference sequence). Complete variable domain (other parts from reference TRBV30 and TRBJ1-2): SQTIHQWPATLVQPVGSPLSLECTVEGTSNPNLYWYRQAAGRGLQLLFYSVGIGQISSEVPQNLSASRPQDRQFILSSKKLLLSDSGFYLCAWSRNSGTANYGYTFGSGTRLTVV.

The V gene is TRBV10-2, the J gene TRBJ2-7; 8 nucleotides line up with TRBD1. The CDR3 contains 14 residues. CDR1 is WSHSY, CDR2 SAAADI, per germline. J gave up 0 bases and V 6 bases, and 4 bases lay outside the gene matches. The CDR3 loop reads CASRRTGTSYEQYF. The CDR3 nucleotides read TGCGCCAGCAGGAGGACAGGGACCTCCTACGAGCAGTACTTC.

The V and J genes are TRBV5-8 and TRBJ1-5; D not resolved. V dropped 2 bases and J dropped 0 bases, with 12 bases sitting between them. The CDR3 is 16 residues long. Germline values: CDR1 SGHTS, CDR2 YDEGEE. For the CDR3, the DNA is TGTGCCAGCAGCTTATCAGGCAGTGGTAGCAATCAGCCCCAGCATTTT. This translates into CASSLSGSGSNQPQHF.

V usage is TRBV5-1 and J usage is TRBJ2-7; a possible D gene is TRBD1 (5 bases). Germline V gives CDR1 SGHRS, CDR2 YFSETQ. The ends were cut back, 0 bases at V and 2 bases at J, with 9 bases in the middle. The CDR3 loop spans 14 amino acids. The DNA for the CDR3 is TGCGCCAGCAGCTTGGGGACAACCACCTACGAGCAGTACTTC. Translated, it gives CASSLGTTTYEQYF. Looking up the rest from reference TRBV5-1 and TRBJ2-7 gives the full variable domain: KAGVTQTPRYLIKTRGQQVTLSCSPISGHRSVSWYQQTPGQGLQFLFEYFSETQRNKGNFPGRFSGRQFSNSRSEMNVSTLELGDSALYLCASSLGTTTYEQYFGPGTRLTVT.

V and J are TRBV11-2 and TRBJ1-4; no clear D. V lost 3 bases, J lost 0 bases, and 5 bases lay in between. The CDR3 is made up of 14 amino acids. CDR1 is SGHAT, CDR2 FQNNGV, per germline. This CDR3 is CASSLSATNEKLFF. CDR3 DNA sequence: TGTGCCAGCAGCTTGTCTGCAACTAATGAAAAACTGTTTTTT.

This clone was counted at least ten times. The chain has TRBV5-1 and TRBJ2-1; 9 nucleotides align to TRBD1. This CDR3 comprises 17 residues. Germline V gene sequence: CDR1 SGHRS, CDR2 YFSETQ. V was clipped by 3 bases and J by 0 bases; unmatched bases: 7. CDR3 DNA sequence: TGCGCCAGCAGCTCCGGGACAGGGTTACGCTCCTACAATGAGCAGTTCTTC. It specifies CASSSGTGLRSYNEQFF.

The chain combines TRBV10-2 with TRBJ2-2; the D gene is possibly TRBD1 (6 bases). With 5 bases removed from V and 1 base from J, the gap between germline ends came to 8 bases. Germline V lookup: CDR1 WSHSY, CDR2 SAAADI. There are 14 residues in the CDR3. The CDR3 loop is CASSSTGNTGELFF. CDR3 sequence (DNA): TGCGCCAGCAGTTCGACAGGGAACACCGGGGAGCTGTTTTTT.

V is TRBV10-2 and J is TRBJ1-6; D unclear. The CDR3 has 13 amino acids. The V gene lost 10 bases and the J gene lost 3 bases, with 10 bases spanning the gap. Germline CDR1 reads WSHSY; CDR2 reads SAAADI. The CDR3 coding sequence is TGCGCCATTGCGGGGAACTATAATTCACCCCTCCACTTT. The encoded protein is CAIAGNYNSPLHF.

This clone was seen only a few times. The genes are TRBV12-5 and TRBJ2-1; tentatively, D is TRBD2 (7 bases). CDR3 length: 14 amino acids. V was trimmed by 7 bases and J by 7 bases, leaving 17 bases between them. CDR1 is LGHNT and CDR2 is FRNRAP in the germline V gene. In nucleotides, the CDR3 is TGTGCTAGTGCCTTAAGGGGGGGTACAAATGAGCAGTTCTTC. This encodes CASALRGGTNEQFF. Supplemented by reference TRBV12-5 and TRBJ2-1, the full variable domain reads DARVTQTPRHKVTEMGQEVTMRCQPILGHNTVFWYRQTMMQGLELLAYFRNRAPLDDSGMPKDRFSAEMPDATLATLKIQPSEPRDSAVYFCASALRGGTNEQFFGPGTRLTVL.

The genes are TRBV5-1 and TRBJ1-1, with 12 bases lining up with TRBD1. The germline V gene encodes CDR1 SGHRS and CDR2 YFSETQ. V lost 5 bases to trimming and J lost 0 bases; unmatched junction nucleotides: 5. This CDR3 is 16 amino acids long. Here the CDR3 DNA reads TGCGCCAGCAGTTCGGGACAGGGGGCGCTGAACACTGAAGCTTTCTTT. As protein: CASSSGQGALNTEAFF.

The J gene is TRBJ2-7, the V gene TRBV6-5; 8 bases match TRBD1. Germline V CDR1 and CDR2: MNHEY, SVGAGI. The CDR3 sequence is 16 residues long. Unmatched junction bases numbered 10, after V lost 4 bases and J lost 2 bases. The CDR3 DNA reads TGTGCCAGCAGTTCGGAAACAGGGGGTCCAACCTACGAGCAGTACTTC. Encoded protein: CASSSETGGPTYEQYF.

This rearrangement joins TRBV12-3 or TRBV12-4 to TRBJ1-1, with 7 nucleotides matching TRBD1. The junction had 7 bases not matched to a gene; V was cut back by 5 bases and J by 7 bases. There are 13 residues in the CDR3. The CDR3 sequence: CASSLQGVGEAFF. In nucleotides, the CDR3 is TGTGCCAGCAGTCTGCAGGGGGTTGGTGAAGCTTTCTTT.

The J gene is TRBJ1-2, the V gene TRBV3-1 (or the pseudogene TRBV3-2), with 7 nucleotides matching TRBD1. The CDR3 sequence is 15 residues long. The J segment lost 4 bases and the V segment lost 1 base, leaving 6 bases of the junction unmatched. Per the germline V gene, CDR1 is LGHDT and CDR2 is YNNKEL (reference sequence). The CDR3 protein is CASSQVWQGGYGYTF. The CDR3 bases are TGTGCCAGCAGCCAAGTCTGGCAGGGGGGCTATGGCTACACCTTC.

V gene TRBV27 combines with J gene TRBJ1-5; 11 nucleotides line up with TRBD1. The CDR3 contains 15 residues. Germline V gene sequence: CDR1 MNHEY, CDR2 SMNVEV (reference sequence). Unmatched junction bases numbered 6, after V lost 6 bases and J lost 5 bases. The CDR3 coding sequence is TGTGCCAGCAGACGGACAGGGGGCTGGGATCAGCCCCAGCATTTT. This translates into CASRRTGGWDQPQHF.

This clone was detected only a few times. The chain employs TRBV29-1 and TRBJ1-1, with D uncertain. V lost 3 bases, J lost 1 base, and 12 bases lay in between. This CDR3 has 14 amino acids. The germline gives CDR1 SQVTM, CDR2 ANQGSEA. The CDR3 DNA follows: TGCAGCGTTGACGCCCACCCGGGGAACACTGAAGCTTTCTTT. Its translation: CSVDAHPGNTEAFF. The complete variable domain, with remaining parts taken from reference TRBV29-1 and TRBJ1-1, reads SAVISQKPSRDICQRGTSLTIQCQVDSQVTMMFWYRQQPGQSLTLIATANQGSEATYESGFVIDKFPISRPNLTFSTLTVSNMSPEDSSIYLCSVDAHPGNTEAFFGQGTRLTVV.

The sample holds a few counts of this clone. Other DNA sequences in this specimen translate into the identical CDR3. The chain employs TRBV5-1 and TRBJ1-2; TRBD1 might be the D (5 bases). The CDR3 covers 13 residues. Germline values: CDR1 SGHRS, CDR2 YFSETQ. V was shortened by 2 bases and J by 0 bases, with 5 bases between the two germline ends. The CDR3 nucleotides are TGCGCCAGCAGCTTAGGGGCTAACTATGGCTACACCTTC. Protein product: CASSLGANYGYTF.